Sequencing of this T cell receptor beta chain was carried out in a study of shared clonotypes between healthy human individuals (dated by TCRdb to about 2020). Describing the broader study: Two women and three men aged 18 to 49 years were included in the cohort. For each donor, three plates each were used for CD4 naive and CD4 memory, two plates were used for CD8 naive, and one plate was used for CD8 memory. Each donor's leukapheresis produced roughly between roughly 0.85 and 10 billion PBMCs. Blood TCR repertoires of 5 or 6 healthy adults were deeply sequenced to estimate repertoire size and the extent of clonotype sharing between individuals. Libraries were prepared and TCR repertoires were sequenced by different laboratories using diverse techniques, in order to increase sequencing depth and limit assay-specific biases. Study-wide conclusions, independent of this receptor: Rarefaction of sorted-subset datasets indicated incomplete sequencing despite the large sequencing depth. Pairwise subsampling led to the expectation that sequencing depth would affect the degree of clonotype sharing among donors. The small number of donors limited the genetic and exposure-history diversity represented. Only blood was sampled, and tissue TCR repertoires likely differ from those in blood. Naive subsets generally had larger estimated clonotype richness than memory subsets did. Compared with non-shared clonotypes, the clonotypes found in all four sorted-subset donors had higher generation probabilities. When several donors were compared, the shared fraction of clonotypes was 5% to 6.5% for naive CD4, about 4% for naive CD8, more than 2% for memory CD4, and under 0.5% for memory CD8.

Donors were healthy HIV-negative adults with no recently reported acute infections or vaccinations. Every donor was a Caucasian adult residing in Nashville, Tennessee, USA. CD4+ T cells were enriched by magnetic negative selection; naive cells were then positively selected on CD45RA, and the negative fraction formed the memory subset. Blood was obtained by leukapheresis, after which PBMCs were separated by Ficoll-Histopaque density gradient centrifugation and cryopreserved in liquid nitrogen vapor phase. Analytical flow cytometry was used to check the purity and quantity of every magnetically sorted T cell population. Genomic DNA was isolated from every sorted fraction and measured by UV absorbance on a Nanodrop 2000c. TCR CDR3 regions were amplified from genomic DNA by multiplex PCR using the deep immunoSEQ assay. For each cell subset, the extracted genomic DNA was distributed evenly across all wells of several immunoSEQ 96-well plates, and each plate served as one replicate. For sorted subsets, approximately 0.2 ug of genomic DNA, equivalent to around 30,000 T cell genomes, went into each replicate PCR. Purified libraries were measured with a Qubit 3.0 fluorometer, size-checked on a Bioanalyzer 2100, and measured again with the KAPA Library Quantification kit. Every immunoSEQ 96-well plate was sequenced on a dedicated single-read 150-cycle Illumina NextSeq 550 flow cell. Regarding the original processing steps: Because only junctional sequences without quality scores were contained in the immunoSEQ output, filtering matching that applied to full-length reads could not be performed. Sequences were annotated with PyIR, a Python wrapper for IgBLAST v1.9, using IMGT germline references to assign V/J genes and CDR3. Reads were filtered out if the reads had weak V/J assignments (E-value above 1e-6), no CDR3, stop codons, out-of-frame junctions, or ambiguous translated residues. A V3J clonotype was defined by an identical inferred V gene, J gene, and CDR3 amino acid sequence. To compute the percentage overlap between repertoires, the number of shared unique clonotypes was divided by the size of the smaller repertoire. Repertoire richness was assessed with RTK rarefaction, the Chao1 estimator, and Recon v2.1 estimates of unobserved clonotypes. OLGA was used to compute generation probabilities for all TCRbeta clonotypes that the gDNA method yielded from four donors. TCRdb limited this immuneACCESS table to in-frame rearrangements with V and J called. A share of clones is missing; checked studies link under half to unresolved V genes, and the rest is unexplained. The V and J calls and the clone size are those of that table, but D and trimming were determined from the DNA. The sample table holds about 770,000 clones, of which approximately 72% were seen once. More than 1.5% of the sample belongs to the ten largest clones.

This clone was observed a few times. Its antigen remains unidentified. No base qualities exist here, and no much larger clone lies one base off it. The sample carries other DNA sequences with the same CDR3. The germline ends are 11 bases apart after V is trimmed by 4 bases and J by 2 bases. The germline V gene yields SGHTA for CDR1 and FQGNSA for CDR2. Including the terminal cysteine and phenylalanine, the CDR3 comprises 14 residues. Only the CDR3 portion is preserved as DNA: 42 bases, with reading frame beginning at the first base. In this chain, TRBV7-2 is recombined with TRBJ1-2; the D region possibly corresponds to TRBD1 (6 bases align). Sequencing used memory CD4+ T cells sorted from blood. The meaning of the sample's cell subset or site label: CD45RA-negative fraction. The clonotype comes from a woman in her twenties or thirties in good health. The CDR3 corresponds to CASSSLDRNYGYTF. The DNA sequence follows: TGTGCCAGCAGCTCCTTAGACAGGAACTATGGCTACACCTTC.